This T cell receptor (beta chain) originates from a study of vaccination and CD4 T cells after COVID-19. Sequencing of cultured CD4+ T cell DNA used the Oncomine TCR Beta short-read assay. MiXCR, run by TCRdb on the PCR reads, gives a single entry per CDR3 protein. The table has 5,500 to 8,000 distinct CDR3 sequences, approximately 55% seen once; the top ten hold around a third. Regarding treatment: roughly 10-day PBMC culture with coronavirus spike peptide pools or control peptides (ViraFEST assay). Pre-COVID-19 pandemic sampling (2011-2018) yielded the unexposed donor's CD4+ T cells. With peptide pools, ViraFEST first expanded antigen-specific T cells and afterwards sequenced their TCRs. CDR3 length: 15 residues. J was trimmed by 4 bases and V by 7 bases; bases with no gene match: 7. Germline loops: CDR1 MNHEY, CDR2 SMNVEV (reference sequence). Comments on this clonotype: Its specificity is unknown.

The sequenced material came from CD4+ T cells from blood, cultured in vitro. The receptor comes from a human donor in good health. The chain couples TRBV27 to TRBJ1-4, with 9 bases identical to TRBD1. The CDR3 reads CASKQPGQGNEKLFF. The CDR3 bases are TGTGCCAGCAAACAGCCGGGACAGGGTAATGAAAAACTGTTTTTT.